These 31 T cell receptor beta chains were sequenced from one sample in a study of cytomegalovirus exposure and HLA in healthy donors. Amplification used 60 Vbeta primers and 13 Jbeta primers. Here immunoSEQ multiplex PCR was the method, and the copy in TCRdb shows in-frame clones only, minus some. The top ten clones hold 1% of a sample with roughly 160,000 clones, 85% of them seen once. Sequencing was performed on PBMCs. These receptors all come from a boy younger than 10 in good health and CMV-seronegative.

The rearrangement joins TRBV6-1 to TRBJ1-5; D is undetermined. Trimming pared 2 bases from V and 0 bases from J, leaving 17 bases between. In germline, CDR1 is MNHNS, CDR2 SASEGT. The CDR3 spans 18 residues. DNA of the CDR3: TGTGCCAGCAGTGAAACCCGAGAGGCGGTGTTTAGCAATCAGCCCCAGCATTTT. It encodes CASSETREAVFSNQPQHF.

The chain links TRBV4-2 to TRBJ2-7, with D maybe TRBD2 (6 bases). V gave up 5 bases and J gave up 6 bases, with 20 bases separating them. Germline V gene lookup returns CDR1 LGHNA and CDR2 YNFKEQ. The CDR3 is 15 amino acids. Here the CDR3 reads CASSGNQGLAAEQYF. Written as DNA, the CDR3 is TGTGCCAGCAGCGGAAACCAGGGACTCGCAGCCGAGCAGTACTTC.

This rearrangement joins TRBV9 to TRBJ2-5; the match to TRBD2 covers 14 bases. Per germline, CDR1 SGDLS and CDR2 YYNGEE. V shed 3 bases and J 5 bases; nucleotides not matched to a gene: 6. The CDR3 is made up of 16 amino acids. As DNA, the CDR3 is TGTGCCAGCAGCGCGATGGGGACTAGCGGGAGCGAGACCCAGTACTTC. This codes for CASSAMGTSGSETQYF.

The table lists this clone with a count of one. This chain uses TRBV27 with TRBJ2-2; 10 nucleotides align to TRBD1. In germline, CDR1 is MNHEY, CDR2 SMNVEV (reference sequence). The junction had 5 bases not matched to a gene; V was cut back by 5 bases and J by 5 bases. The CDR3 has 15 amino acids. CDR3 sequence reads: CASSRWTGGTGELFF. The DNA for the CDR3 is TGTGCCAGCAGTCGTTGGACAGGGGGGACCGGGGAGCTGTTTTTT.

V gene TRBV28 combines with J gene TRBJ2-7, with 7 nucleotides matching TRBD2. This CDR3 is built from 15 residues. Per the germline V gene, CDR1 is MDHEN and CDR2 is SYDVKM. V dropped 6 bases and J dropped 0; count of bases not matched to a gene: 8. CDR3 sequence: CASRQKGGSSYEQYF. In nucleotides, the CDR3 is TGTGCCAGCAGGCAGAAGGGCGGGAGCTCCTACGAGCAGTACTTC.

This sequence joins TRBV5-7 and TRBJ1-1; 9 positions agree with TRBD1. TRBV5-7 is known as an ORF, though its function is uncertain. The J segment lost 5 bases and the V segment lost 3 bases, leaving 5 bases of the junction unmatched. The CDR3 is 14 amino acids. CDR3 protein: CASSSSTGGTEAFF. The CDR3 DNA follows: TGTGCCAGCAGCTCGTCGACAGGGGGGACTGAAGCTTTCTTT.

The chain combines TRBV5-1 with TRBJ1-4; D is possibly TRBD1 (5 bases). This CDR3 contains 14 residues. V was trimmed by 3 bases and J by 3 bases, leaving 9 bases between them. Germline CDR1 is SGHRS and CDR2 is YFSETQ. The CDR3, as DNA: TGCGCCAGCAGCTCATCGACAGCTAATGAAAAACTGTTTTTT. It is translated as CASSSSTANEKLFF.

CDR3 in DNA: TGCGCCAGCAGCTTAACAGGGGAAGGGAATCAGCCCCAGCATTTT. Amino acid sequence: CASSLTGEGNQPQHF. This chain connects TRBV5-1 to TRBJ1-5; 7 bases line up with TRBD1. Germline CDR1 SGHRS, CDR2 YFSETQ. CDR3 length equals 15 residues. Losses at the gene ends were 2 bases for V and 4 bases for J; bases not matched to a gene: 6. The complete variable domain, with remaining parts taken from reference TRBV5-1 and TRBJ1-5, reads KAGVTQTPRYLIKTRGQQVTLSCSPISGHRSVSWYQQTPGQGLQFLFEYFSETQRNKGNFPGRFSGRQFSNSRSEMNVSTLELGDSALYLCASSLTGEGNQPQHFGDGTRLSIL.

This clone was observed once. The V and J genes are TRBV4-1 and TRBJ2-7; D perhaps matches TRBD1 (6 bases). V lost 1 base to trimming and J lost 1 base, with 8 bases between them. This CDR3 is 14 amino acids long. In germline, CDR1 is MGHRA, CDR2 YSYEKL. The CDR3 reads CASSQVDRSYEQYF. The CDR3 coding sequence is TGCGCCAGCAGCCAAGTCGACAGGTCCTACGAGCAGTACTTC.

This clone was seen a single time. The genes are TRBV5-8 and TRBJ1-1, with 11 bases aligning to TRBD1. Germline values: CDR1 SGHTS, CDR2 YDEGEE. The CDR3 has 15 amino acids. Trimming took 0 bases from V and 11 from J; bases not matched to a gene: 9. The CDR3 loop is CASSLAGTGGLMAFF. The DNA for the CDR3 is TGTGCCAGCAGCTTGGCTGGGACAGGGGGTCTTATGGCTTTCTTT.

The chain recombines TRBV28 with TRBJ1-1; possibly TRBD1 for D (6 bases). V was trimmed by 5 bases and J by 1 base, leaving 20 bases between them. The germline gives CDR1 MDHEN, CDR2 SYDVKM. This CDR3 has 17 residues. As DNA, the CDR3 is TGTGCCAGCAGTGTAACAGGGATTAGAAGGAGGAACACTGAAGCTTTCTTT. Protein: CASSVTGIRRRNTEAFF.

The rearrangement joins TRBV21-1 to TRBJ1-1; the table's TRBD1 call for D was not verified on the DNA. TRBV21-1 is listed as a pseudogene. The CDR3 runs to 20 residues. As DNA, the CDR3 is TGTGCCAGCAGCAAGCGACTAAACGGACAGAACCCACAGATATACACTGAAGCTTTCTTT. Translated, it gives CASSKRLNGQNPQIYTEAFF.

V gene TRBV7-2 combines with J gene TRBJ2-5, with 7 bases identical to TRBD1. The CDR3 has 13 amino acids. Trimming removed 6 bases from V and 4 bases from J; junction bases left unmatched: 5. Per the germline V gene, CDR1 is SGHTA and CDR2 is FQGNSA. The CDR3 nucleotides are TGTGCCAGCAGGTTGACAGGGTTAGAGACCCAGTACTTC. This encodes CASRLTGLETQYF.

Points on this clone: Other DNA sequences in the same sample also yield this CDR3. This sequence joins TRBV19 and TRBJ1-1; 8 nucleotides align to TRBD1. The CDR3 is 15 amino acids. Germline trimming cut 9 bases from V and 0 bases from J; bases unmatched to any gene: 9. CDR1 and CDR2 (germline): LNHDA, SQIVND (reference sequence). This chain's CDR3 is CASRRDRNMNTEAFF. The DNA of the CDR3 is TGTGCCAGCCGCCGGGACAGGAACATGAACACTGAAGCTTTCTTT.

The chain links TRBV6-5 to TRBJ1-5; D possibly corresponds to TRBD1 (6 bases). This CDR3 region has 15 residues. Trimming removed 6 bases from V and 5 bases from J, with 17 bases in between. CDR1 MNHEY and CDR2 SVGAGI come from the germline V gene. CDR3 protein: CASRPQGSGDQPQHF. CDR3 sequence (DNA): TGTGCCAGCAGACCCCAGGGGAGTGGCGATCAGCCCCAGCATTTT.

V usage is TRBV18 and J usage is TRBJ2-7, with 7 bases that match TRBD1. CDR3 length: 14 amino acids. J was trimmed by 7 bases and V by 6 bases; bases with no gene match: 12. In germline, CDR1 is KGHSH, CDR2 LQKENI. This CDR3 reads CASSGPGQSGEQYF. CDR3 sequence (DNA): TGTGCCAGCTCTGGACCGGGACAGTCGGGGGAGCAGTACTTC. Combining the CDR3 with reference TRBV18 and TRBJ2-7 gives the whole variable domain NAGVMQNPRHLVRRRGQEARLRCSPMKGHSHVYWYRQLPEEGLKFMVYLQKENIIDESGMPKERFSAEFPKEGPSILRIQQVVRGDSAAYFCASSGPGQSGEQYFGPGTRLTVT.

The chain carries TRBV2 and TRBJ2-3; 8 nucleotides match TRBD1. There are 17 residues in the CDR3. V shed 6 bases, J shed 1 base, and the junction held 12 bases outside the gene matches. Germline CDR1 SNHLY, CDR2 FYNNEI. CDR3 region: CASSPFQGARRTDTQYF. DNA for the CDR3: TGTGCCAGCAGCCCCTTCCAGGGGGCGCGTCGCACAGATACGCAGTATTTT.

This chain connects TRBV2 to TRBJ1-5; the match to TRBD1 covers 9 bases. The CDR3 length is 17 residues. CDR1 is SNHLY, CDR2 FYNNEI, per germline. Trimming took 5 bases from V and 6 from J; bases not matched to a gene: 14. CDR3 loop: CASSRTGTGLGIQPQHF. The CDR3 coding sequence is TGTGCCAGCAGTCGGACCGGGACAGGGTTGGGGATTCAGCCCCAGCATTTT.

The rearrangement links TRBV28 to TRBJ1-5; D is undetermined. Germline loops: CDR1 MDHEN, CDR2 SYDVKM. This CDR3 has 16 amino acids. V was cut by 6 bases and J by 0 bases, with 15 bases left in between. The CDR3 coding sequence is TGTGCCAGCAGCTGGGGAGCGCCATATAGCAATCAGCCCCAGCATTTT. Residues: CASSWGAPYSNQPQHF.

The rearrangement joins TRBV27 to TRBJ2-1; D remains ambiguous. V lost 7 bases, J lost 8 bases, and 18 bases lay in between. This CDR3 has 14 amino acids. CDR1 is MNHEY, CDR2 SMNVEV, per germline (reference sequence). CDR3 nucleotides: TGTGCCAGCAACAGAAGAATGGGTATCGATGAGCAGTTCTTC. Translation gives CASNRRMGIDEQFF.

The chain is built from TRBV6-1 and TRBJ2-2, with D tentatively TRBD2 (6 bases). The V and J ends lost 6 bases and 7 bases respectively, with 15 bases between them. The germline CDR1 and CDR2 sequences are MNHNS and SASEGT. This CDR3 has 14 residues. The CDR3 DNA reads TGTGCCAGCAGGGAGGGATCCTCCTACGGGGAGCTGTTTTTT. Amino acid sequence: CASREGSSYGELFF.

The chain joins TRBV4-1 to TRBJ2-1, with D possibly matching TRBD1 (6 bases). The V and J ends lost 3 bases and 2 bases respectively, with 17 bases between them. The CDR3 covers 17 residues. Germline-derived CDR1 and CDR2 are MGHRA and YSYEKL. The CDR3 nucleotides are TGCGCCAGCAGCCAGGGGGCCGGTTCGATGGCCTACAATGAGCAGTTCTTC. Encoded protein: CASSQGAGSMAYNEQFF.

This clone was seen once. This rearrangement joins TRBV27 to TRBJ2-7, with TRBD1 matching over 8 bases. This CDR3 spans 14 amino acids. V dropped 6 bases and J dropped 6; count of bases not matched to a gene: 10. CDR1 is MNHEY and CDR2 is SMNVEV in the germline V gene (reference sequence). CDR3 coding DNA: TGTGCCAGCAGCGACGGGACAGGCCCTCGCGAGCAGTACTTC. Its protein product is CASSDGTGPREQYF.

The V and J genes are TRBV6-6 and TRBJ2-3, with D perhaps matching TRBD1 (6 bases). This CDR3 has 15 amino acids. V lost 5 bases and J lost 4, with 16 bases in between. Germline V CDR1 and CDR2: MNHNY, SVGAGI (reference sequence). The CDR3 DNA follows: TGTGCCAGCAGTCCACAGGGTCCTCACGCAGATACGCAGTATTTT. This translates into CASSPQGPHADTQYF.

V and J are TRBV28 and TRBJ1-2, with 11 bases fitting TRBD1. J gave up 5 bases and V 1 base, and 9 bases lay outside the gene matches. In germline, CDR1 is MDHEN, CDR2 SYDVKM. This CDR3 is built from 17 residues. Here the CDR3 DNA reads TGTGCCAGCAGTTTATTCTGGACAGGGGGCCCCACATATGGCTACACCTTC. It codes for CASSLFWTGGPTYGYTF.

In regard to this clone: Other nucleotide sequences from this sample produce the same CDR3. The chain joins TRBV28 to TRBJ2-1; 8 bases are shared with TRBD2. Germline V gene lookup returns CDR1 MDHEN and CDR2 SYDVKM. The CDR3 sequence is 13 residues long. Losses at the gene ends were 6 bases for V and 4 bases for J; bases not matched to a gene: 2. This CDR3 is CASSLAGYNEQFF. The CDR3 DNA sequence: TGTGCCAGCAGCTTAGCGGGGTACAATGAGCAGTTCTTC. Full variable domain (outside the CDR3, taken from reference TRBV28 and TRBJ2-1): DVKVTQSSRYLVKRTGEKVFLECVQDMDHENMFWYRQDPGLGLRLIYFSYDVKMKEKGDIPEGYSVSREKKERFSLILESASTNQTSMYLCASSLAGYNEQFFGPGTRLTVL.

As concerns this clone: At one end the junction does not follow the germline gene, possibly because of a read error. The V call is TRBV7-9, the J call TRBJ2-7, with a weak D call TRBD1 (5 bases). The CDR3 totals 17 residues. CDR1 SEHNR and CDR2 FQNEAQ come from the germline V gene (reference sequence). Here the CDR3 DNA reads TGTTCCAGCAGACCCCAGGGCCAGGGAATTAGGTCCTACGAGCAGTACTTC. Protein product: CSSRPQGQGIRSYEQYF.

This chain joins TRBV10-2 and TRBJ1-1; 8 bases are a match to TRBD1. Losses at the gene ends were 6 bases for V and 3 bases for J; bases not matched to a gene: 6. The CDR3 is 14 residues long. Germline V gene sequence: CDR1 WSHSY, CDR2 SAAADI. CDR3 bases: TGCGCCAGCAGACCCGACAGGGGTTACACTGAAGCTTTCTTT. Translating gives CASRPDRGYTEAFF.

This clone has only one observation. The genes are TRBV11-2 and TRBJ2-7; possibly TRBD1 for D (6 bases). Looked up from germline, CDR1 is SGHAT and CDR2 is FQNNGV. V dropped 4 bases and J dropped 6 bases, with 10 bases sitting between them. This CDR3 region has 12 residues. The CDR3 region is CASSSTGREQYF. The CDR3 nucleotides are TGTGCCAGCAGCTCCACAGGGCGCGAGCAGTACTTC.

This clone turned up a few times. V usage is TRBV28 and J usage is TRBJ1-2, with 9 bases identical to TRBD1. The CDR3 is made up of 14 amino acids. Germline V lookup: CDR1 MDHEN, CDR2 SYDVKM. V lost 6 bases, J lost 8 bases, and 10 bases stayed unmatched. The CDR3 protein is CASRTGGGSGGYTF. DNA of the CDR3: TGTGCCAGCAGAACAGGGGGCGGGAGTGGAGGCTACACCTTC.

This clone was counted a single time. The CDR3 DNA reads TGTGCCAGCAGTGCTACAGTGAAGGGAAACACCATATATTTT. The encoded protein is CASSATVKGNTIYF. The V call is TRBV6-1, the J call TRBJ1-3; D ambiguous. V dropped 4 bases and J dropped 4 bases, with 11 bases sitting between them. The CDR3 totals 14 residues. CDR1 is MNHNS, CDR2 SASEGT, per germline.